Listed below are T cell receptor beta chains from one sample, sequenced in a study of early T cells in non-severe SARS-CoV-2 infection. In TCRdb, the 5' RACE reads were re-called with MiXCR into one record per CDR3 protein. The sample has roughly 70,000 distinct CDR3 sequences; under 15% are singletons. Sequenced: whole blood. The source of these receptors is an adult who was a healthcare worker with PCR-confirmed SARS-CoV-2 infection or an uninfected control (not recorded which). The CDR3 runs from the conserved cysteine through the conserved F or W. The order of the fields is D gene, J gene, V gene, clone size, CDR3 protein, CDR3 DNA. A D gene is named only where the DNA matches it firmly. Clone size is stated in some rows and not others, as once, few, many or a class when expanded.

D: TRBD2
J: TRBJ2-1
V: TRBV4-3
size: many
CDR3: CASSQVGLAGYNEQFF
DNA: TGCGCCAGCAGCCAAGTGGGGCTAGCGGGTTACAATGAGCAGTTCTTC

D: TRBD2
J: TRBJ2-2
V: TRBV9
size: many
CDR3: CASSVGSSGGSNTGELFF
DNA: TGTGCCAGCAGCGTAGGATCTAGCGGGGGATCAAACACCGGGGAGCTGTTTTTT

D: TRBD2
J: TRBJ2-7
V: TRBV5-1
size: .
CDR3: CASSLREGSPYEQYF
DNA: TGCGCCAGCAGCTTGAGGGAGGGGAGCCCCTACGAGCAGTACTTC

D: TRBD2
J: TRBJ2-7
V: TRBV6-5
size: many
CDR3: CASSYSAGVSGEQYF
DNA: TGTGCCAGCAGTTACTCAGCGGGAGTCAGTGGCGAGCAGTACTTC

D: TRBD2
J: TRBJ2-3
V: TRBV7-2
size: many
CDR3: CASSLRLAGGPDTQYF
DNA: TGTGCCAGCAGCCTCCGATTAGCGGGAGGCCCAGATACGCAGTATTTT

D: .
J: TRBJ2-7
V: TRBV18
size: many
CDR3: CASSRRGGGRYEQYF
DNA: TGTGCCAGCTCACGACGGGGTGGCGGCCGCTACGAGCAGTACTTC

D: TRBD1
J: TRBJ1-1
V: TRBV29-1
size: many
CDR3: CSAVTGIDTEAFF
DNA: TGCAGCGCAGTGACAGGGATCGACACTGAAGCTTTCTTT

D: .
J: TRBJ2-7
V: TRBV29-1
size: .
CDR3: CSVEVVGEQYF
DNA: TGCAGCGTTGAAGTGGTAGGCGAGCAGTACTTC

D: TRBD2
J: TRBJ2-5
V: TRBV11-2
size: many
CDR3: CASSLFPGGREQETQYF
DNA: TGTGCCAGCAGCTTATTCCCCGGGGGGAGAGAGCAAGAGACCCAGTACTTC

D: TRBD2
J: TRBJ2-1
V: TRBV29-1
size: .
CDR3: CSVGTTVSSYNEQFF
DNA: TGCAGCGTGGGGACTACGGTTAGCTCCTACAATGAGCAGTTCTTC

D: TRBD1
J: TRBJ2-2
V: TRBV29-1
size: .
CDR3: CSAGTENTGELFF
DNA: TGCAGCGCCGGGACAGAGAACACCGGGGAGCTGTTTTTT

D: .
J: TRBJ2-2
V: TRBV13
size: .
CDR3: CASSRRNTGELFF
DNA: TGTGCCAGCAGCCGTCGGAACACCGGGGAGCTGTTTTTT

D: TRBD1
J: TRBJ2-3
V: TRBV6-6
size: many
CDR3: CASSPNRGHTDTQYF
DNA: TGTGCCAGCAGTCCTAACAGGGGGCACACAGATACGCAGTATTTT

D: TRBD1
J: TRBJ1-2
V: TRBV20-1
size: many
CDR3: CSAREEGRDSGYTF
DNA: TGCAGTGCTAGAGAAGAGGGCCGGGACAGCGGCTACACCTTC

D: .
J: TRBJ1-4
V: TRBV7-8
size: many
CDR3: CASSLINEKLFF
DNA: TGTGCCAGCAGCTTGATTAATGAAAAACTGTTTTTT

D: .
J: TRBJ2-7
V: TRBV7-2
size: many
CDR3: CASSLGPDRGQYF
DNA: TGTGCCAGCAGCTTAGGGCCCGACAGAGGGCAGTACTTC

D: TRBD2
J: TRBJ2-4
V: TRBV7-2
size: many
CDR3: CASSPAWGGRFKNIQYF
DNA: TGTGCCAGCAGCCCAGCCTGGGGCGGGAGGTTCAAAAACATTCAGTACTTC

D: TRBD2
J: TRBJ2-1
V: TRBV3-1
size: many
CDR3: CASSYSGGANEQFF
DNA: TGTGCCAGCAGCTATAGCGGGGGGGCCAATGAGCAGTTCTTC

D: .
J: TRBJ2-5
V: TRBV20-1
size: many
CDR3: CSARFGQQETQYF
DNA: TGCAGTGCTAGATTTGGGCAGCAAGAGACCCAGTACTTC

D: .
J: TRBJ1-1
V: TRBV28
size: many
CDR3: CASRPDWTNTEAFF
DNA: TGTGCCAGCAGACCGGACTGGACGAACACTGAAGCTTTCTTT

D: .
J: TRBJ2-2
V: TRBV7-9
size: many
CDR3: CASSPSSGELFF
DNA: TGTGCCAGCAGCCCCTCGTCAGGGGAGCTGTTTTTT

D: TRBD1
J: TRBJ2-1
V: TRBV7-8
size: many
CDR3: CASSFLGTESYNEQFF
DNA: TGTGCCAGCAGCTTCTTGGGGACAGAAAGCTACAATGAGCAGTTCTTC

D: .
J: TRBJ2-7
V: TRBV30
size: many
CDR3: CAWSVTDYEQYF
DNA: TGTGCCTGGAGTGTAACGGACTACGAGCAGTACTTC

D: .
J: TRBJ1-4
V: TRBV7-9
size: many
CDR3: CASSPGGTNEKLFF
DNA: TGTGCCAGCAGCCCGGGAGGAACTAATGAAAAACTGTTTTTT

D: .
J: TRBJ2-4
V: TRBV13
size: many
CDR3: CASSLLKGPQYF
DNA: TGTGCCAGCAGCTTATTGAAAGGGCCCCAGTACTTC

D: .
J: TRBJ2-1
V: TRBV20-1
size: many
CDR3: CSARDKRGDEQFF
DNA: TGCAGTGCTAGAGATAAGAGGGGGGATGAGCAGTTCTTC

D: .
J: TRBJ1-2
V: TRBV6-5
size: .
CDR3: CASRNDVRELKGYGYTF
DNA: TGTGCCAGCAGGAACGACGTAAGGGAGTTAAAAGGGTATGGCTACACCTTC

D: .
J: TRBJ2-5
V: TRBV11-2
size: .
CDR3: CASSFLGGPPETQYF
DNA: TGTGCCAGCAGCTTCTTAGGGGGACCCCCGGAGACCCAGTACTTC

D: .
J: TRBJ2-1
V: TRBV15
size: once
CDR3: CATSRDRGLTSYNEQFF
DNA: TGTGCCACCAGCAGAGACCGAGGTTTAACGTCCTACAATGAGCAGTTCTTC

D: .
J: TRBJ2-2
V: TRBV5-4
size: many
CDR3: CASSHLGLVPGELFF
DNA: TGTGCCAGCAGCCACCTGGGACTTGTTCCCGGGGAGCTGTTTTTT

D: .
J: TRBJ2-3
V: TRBV10-2
size: many
CDR3: CASRESDRYTDTQYF
DNA: TGCGCCAGCAGGGAAAGCGATAGATACACAGATACGCAGTATTTT

D: .
J: TRBJ2-1
V: TRBV29-1
size: many
CDR3: CSVEWQGTIYNEQFF
DNA: TGCAGCGTTGAGTGGCAGGGGACAATATACAATGAGCAGTTCTTC

D: .
J: TRBJ2-7
V: TRBV4-3
size: many
CDR3: CASSLGLTESYEQYF
DNA: TGCGCCAGCAGCCTCGGACTAACTGAGTCCTACGAGCAGTACTTC

D: .
J: TRBJ2-7
V: TRBV5-1
size: .
CDR3: CVSSQTQGNEQYF
DNA: TGCGTCAGCAGCCAAACTCAGGGGAACGAGCAGTACTTT

D: .
J: TRBJ2-2
V: TRBV10-3
size: many
CDR3: CAISQGSTGELFF
DNA: TGTGCCATCAGCCAGGGGAGCACCGGGGAGCTGTTTTTT

D: TRBD2
J: TRBJ2-5
V: TRBV20-1
size: many
CDR3: CSASPGGGLETQYF
DNA: TGCAGTGCCTCCCCGGGGGGGGGGCTGGAGACCCAGTACTTC

D: .
J: TRBJ2-7
V: TRBV27
size: many
CDR3: CASSPVGRTGEQYF
DNA: TGTGCCAGCTCCCCCGTCGGCAGGACTGGAGAGCAGTACTTC